This T cell receptor (beta chain) was found in a study of T-cell reconstitution after alpha-beta-depleted transplantation in children. A note on this clonotype: The antigen is not known.

Unique molecular identifiers were used in preparing the TCRbeta library. TCRdb re-called the PCR reads with MiXCR, one entry per CDR3 protein. The sample holds approximately 490,000 distinct CDR3 sequences, roughly a tenth seen once. Study results and limitations: There were reportedly several hundred expanded graft clones from which alpha-beta T cells came about two months after transplant. One year after transplant, T-cell counts and diversity came mostly from newly produced T cells.

V shed 5 bases and J shed 5 bases, with 17 bases lying between them. The CDR3 covers 15 residues. Germline lookup yields CDR1 LNHDA and CDR2 SQIVND (reference sequence). This chain uses TRBV19 with TRBJ2-3; possible D gene TRBD2, 5 bases. The sequencing here drew on PBMCs, taken before TCRalphabeta/CD19-depleted stem cell transplant. The origin of this receptor is a child aged 2-15 years with inherited bone marrow failure, due to receive a stem cell transplant. CDR3 sequence reads: CASSGWTGIIDTQYF. CDR3 DNA: TGTGCCAGTAGTGGCTGGACTGGAATCATAGATACGCAGTATTTT.